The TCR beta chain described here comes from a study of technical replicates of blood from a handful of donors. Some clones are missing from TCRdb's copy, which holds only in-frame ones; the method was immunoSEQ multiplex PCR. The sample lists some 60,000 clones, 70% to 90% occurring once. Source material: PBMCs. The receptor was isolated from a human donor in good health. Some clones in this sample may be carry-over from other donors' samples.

The CDR3 loop is CASSDSAGGSGNTIYF. CDR3 in DNA: TGTGCCAGCAGTGACTCGGCAGGGGGCTCTGGAAACACCATATATTTT. The chain couples TRBV6-4 to TRBJ1-3; 7 bases are a match to TRBD1. Trimming at V came to 0 bases and at J to 0 bases, leaving 2 bases not matched to a gene. The germline V gene encodes CDR1 MRHNA and CDR2 SNTAGT. The CDR3 sequence is 16 residues long.